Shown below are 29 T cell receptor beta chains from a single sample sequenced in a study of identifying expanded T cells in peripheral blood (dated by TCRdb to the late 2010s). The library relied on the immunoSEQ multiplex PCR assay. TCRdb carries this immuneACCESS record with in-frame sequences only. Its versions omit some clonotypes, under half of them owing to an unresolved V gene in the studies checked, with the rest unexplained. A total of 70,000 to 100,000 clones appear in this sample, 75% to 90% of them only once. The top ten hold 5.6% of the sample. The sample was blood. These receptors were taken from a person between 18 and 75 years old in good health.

CDR3 region: CASSAYRGPNQPQHF. The CDR3, as DNA: TGTGCCAGCAGCGCGTACAGGGGTCCCAATCAGCCCCAGCATTTT. V usage is TRBV11-2 and J usage is TRBJ1-5; TRBD1 aligns across 7 bases. CDR1 is SGHAT, CDR2 FQNNGV, per germline. With 5 bases clipped from V and 3 bases from J, the junction kept 7 bases outside the gene matches. The CDR3 runs to 15 residues.

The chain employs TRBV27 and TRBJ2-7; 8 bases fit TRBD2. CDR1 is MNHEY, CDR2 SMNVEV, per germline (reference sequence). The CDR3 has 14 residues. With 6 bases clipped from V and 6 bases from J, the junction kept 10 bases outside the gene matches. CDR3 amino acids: CASSWTGGRFEQYF. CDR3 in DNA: TGTGCCAGCAGCTGGACGGGGGGGCGTTTCGAGCAGTACTTC.

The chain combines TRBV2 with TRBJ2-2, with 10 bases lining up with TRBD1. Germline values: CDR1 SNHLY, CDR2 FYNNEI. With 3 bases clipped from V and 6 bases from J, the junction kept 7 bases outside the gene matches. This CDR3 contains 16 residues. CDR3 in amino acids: CASSDWGTGDSGELFF. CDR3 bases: TGTGCCAGCAGTGACTGGGGGACAGGGGACTCCGGGGAGCTGTTTTTT.

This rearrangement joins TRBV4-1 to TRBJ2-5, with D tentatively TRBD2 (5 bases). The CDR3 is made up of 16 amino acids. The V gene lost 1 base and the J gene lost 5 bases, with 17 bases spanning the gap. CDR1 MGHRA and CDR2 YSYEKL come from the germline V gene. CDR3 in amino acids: CASSQALGDSVETQYF. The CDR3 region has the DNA TGCGCCAGCAGCCAAGCCCTTGGAGATAGCGTTGAGACCCAGTACTTC.

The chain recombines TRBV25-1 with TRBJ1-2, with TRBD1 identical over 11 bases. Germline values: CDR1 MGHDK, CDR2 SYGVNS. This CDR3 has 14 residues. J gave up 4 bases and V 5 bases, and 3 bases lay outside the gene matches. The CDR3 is CASSRDRGIYGYTF. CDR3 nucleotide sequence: TGTGCCAGCAGTAGGGACAGGGGGATCTATGGCTACACCTTC.

This chain's CDR3 is CASSLDIANTEAFF. In DNA, the CDR3 is TGTGCCAGCAGCTTGGACATTGCTAACACTGAAGCTTTCTTT. The chain has TRBV5-4 and TRBJ1-1; no clear D. The CDR3 contains 14 residues. The V and J ends lost 0 bases and 2 bases respectively, with 8 bases between them. CDR1 and CDR2 from the germline V gene are SGHNT and YYREEE (reference sequence).

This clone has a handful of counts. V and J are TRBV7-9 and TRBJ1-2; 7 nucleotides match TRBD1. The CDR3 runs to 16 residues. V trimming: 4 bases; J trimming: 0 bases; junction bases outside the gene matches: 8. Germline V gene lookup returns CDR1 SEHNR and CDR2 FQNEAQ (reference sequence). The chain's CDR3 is CASSSGQRITNYGYTF. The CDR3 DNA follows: TGTGCCAGCAGCTCGGGACAGAGGATTACTAACTATGGCTACACCTTC.

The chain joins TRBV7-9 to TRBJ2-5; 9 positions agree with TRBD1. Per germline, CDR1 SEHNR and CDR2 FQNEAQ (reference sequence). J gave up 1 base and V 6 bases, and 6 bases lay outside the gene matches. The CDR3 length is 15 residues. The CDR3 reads CASRTDRGVQETQYF. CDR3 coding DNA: TGTGCCAGCAGGACAGACAGGGGGGTCCAAGAGACCCAGTACTTC.

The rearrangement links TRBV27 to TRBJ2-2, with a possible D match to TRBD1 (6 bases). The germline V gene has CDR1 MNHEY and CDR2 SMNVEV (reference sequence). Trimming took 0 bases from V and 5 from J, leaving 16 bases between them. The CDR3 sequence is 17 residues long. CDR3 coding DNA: TGTGCCAGCAGTTTATCTTCAGGGGTAGGGTTAACCGGGGAGCTGTTTTTT. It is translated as CASSLSSGVGLTGELFF.

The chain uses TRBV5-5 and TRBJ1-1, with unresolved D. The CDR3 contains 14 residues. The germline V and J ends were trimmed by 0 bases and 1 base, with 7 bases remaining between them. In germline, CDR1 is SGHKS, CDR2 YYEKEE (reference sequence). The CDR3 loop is CASSLVSSNTEAFF. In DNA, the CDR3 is TGTGCCAGCAGCTTGGTTAGTTCGAACACTGAAGCTTTCTTT.

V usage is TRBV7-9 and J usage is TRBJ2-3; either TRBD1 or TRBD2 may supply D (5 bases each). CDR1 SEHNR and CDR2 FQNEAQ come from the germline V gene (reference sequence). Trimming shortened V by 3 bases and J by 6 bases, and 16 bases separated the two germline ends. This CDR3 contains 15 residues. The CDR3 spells CASSFRAGTRDTQYF. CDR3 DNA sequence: TGTGCCAGCAGCTTCAGGGCAGGGACCAGGGATACGCAGTATTTT.

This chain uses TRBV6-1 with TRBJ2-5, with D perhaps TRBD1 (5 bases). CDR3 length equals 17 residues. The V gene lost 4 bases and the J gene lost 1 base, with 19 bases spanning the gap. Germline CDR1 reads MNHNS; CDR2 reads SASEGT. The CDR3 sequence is CASSAHQGFQLQETQYF. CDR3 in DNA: TGTGCCAGCAGTGCTCACCAGGGTTTCCAACTCCAAGAGACCCAGTACTTC.

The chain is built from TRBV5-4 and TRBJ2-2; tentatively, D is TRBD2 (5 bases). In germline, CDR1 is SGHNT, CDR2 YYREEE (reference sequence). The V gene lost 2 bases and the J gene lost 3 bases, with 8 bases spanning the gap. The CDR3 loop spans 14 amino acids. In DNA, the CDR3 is TGTGCCAGCAGCTTACTGAGGGACACCGGGGAGCTGTTTTTT. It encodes CASSLLRDTGELFF.

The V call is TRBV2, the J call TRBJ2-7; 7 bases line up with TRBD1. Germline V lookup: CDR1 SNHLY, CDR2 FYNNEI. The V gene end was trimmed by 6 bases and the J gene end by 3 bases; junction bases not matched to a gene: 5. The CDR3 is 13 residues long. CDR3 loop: CASSRQGHYEQYF. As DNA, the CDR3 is TGTGCCAGCAGCCGACAGGGCCACTACGAGCAGTACTTC.

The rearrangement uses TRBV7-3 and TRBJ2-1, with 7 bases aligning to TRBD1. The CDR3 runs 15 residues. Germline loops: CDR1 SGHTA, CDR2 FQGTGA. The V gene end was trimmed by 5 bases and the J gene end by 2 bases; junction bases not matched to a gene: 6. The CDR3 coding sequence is TGTGCCAGCAGCCCACCAGGGACAGCCTACAATGAGCAGTTCTTC. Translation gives CASSPPGTAYNEQFF.

The CDR3 reads CASSRPGTGRYNSGNTIYF. The CDR3, as DNA: TGTGCCAGCAGCCGTCCCGGGACAGGGAGGTATAACTCTGGAAACACCATATATTTT. The chain employs TRBV5-6 and TRBJ1-3; 9 positions agree with TRBD1. In germline, CDR1 is SGHDT, CDR2 YYEEEE. The V and J ends lost 4 bases and 0 bases, in that order; junction bases with no gene match: 14. This CDR3 is 19 amino acids long.

CDR3 amino acids: CASSSGQRYEQYF. CDR3 coding DNA: TGTGCCAGCAGCTCGGGACAGCGCTACGAGCAGTACTTC. The chain couples TRBV5-4 to TRBJ2-7, with TRBD1 matching over 7 bases. The ends lost 3 bases at V and 3 bases at J; junction bases unmatched: 3. Germline CDR1 is SGHNT and CDR2 is YYREEE (reference sequence). The CDR3 runs to 13 residues. Variable domain in full (rest from reference TRBV5-4 and TRBJ2-7): ETGVTQSPTHLIKTRGQQVTLRCSSQSGHNTVSWYQQALGQGPQFIFQYYREEENGRGNFPPRFSGLQFPNYSSELNVNALELDDSALYLCASSSGQRYEQYFGPGTRLTVT.

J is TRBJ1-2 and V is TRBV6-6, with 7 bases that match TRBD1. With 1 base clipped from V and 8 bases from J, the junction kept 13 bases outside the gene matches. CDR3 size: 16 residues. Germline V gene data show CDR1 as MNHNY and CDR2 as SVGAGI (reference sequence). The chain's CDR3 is CASSYLLQGNYEGYTF. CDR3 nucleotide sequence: TGTGCCAGCAGTTACTTGCTACAGGGGAACTATGAGGGCTACACCTTC.

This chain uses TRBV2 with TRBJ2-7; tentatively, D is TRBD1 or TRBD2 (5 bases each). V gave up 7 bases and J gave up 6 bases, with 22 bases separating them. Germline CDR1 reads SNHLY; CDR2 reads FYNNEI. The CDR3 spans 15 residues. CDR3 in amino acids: CASKTGASTMGEQYF. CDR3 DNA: TGTGCCAGCAAAACTGGGGCTAGCACGATGGGCGAGCAGTACTTC.

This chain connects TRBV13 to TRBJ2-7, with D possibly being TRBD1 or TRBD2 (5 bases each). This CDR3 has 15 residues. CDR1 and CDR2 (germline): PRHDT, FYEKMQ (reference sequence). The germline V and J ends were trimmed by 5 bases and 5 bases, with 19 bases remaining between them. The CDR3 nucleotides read TGTGCCAGCAGCCCCCCGGGGCAAACGGTCGACGAGCAGTACTTC. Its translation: CASSPPGQTVDEQYF.

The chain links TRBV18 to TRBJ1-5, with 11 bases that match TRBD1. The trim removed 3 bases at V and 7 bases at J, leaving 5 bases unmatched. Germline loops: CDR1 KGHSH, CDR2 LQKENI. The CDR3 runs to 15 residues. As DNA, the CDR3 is TGTGCCAGCTCACCCTCGGGACAGGGGGTCCAGCCCCAGCATTTT. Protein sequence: CASSPSGQGVQPQHF.

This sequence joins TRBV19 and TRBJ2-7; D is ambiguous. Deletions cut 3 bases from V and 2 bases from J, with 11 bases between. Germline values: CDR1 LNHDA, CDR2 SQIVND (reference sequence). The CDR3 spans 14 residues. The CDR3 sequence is CASSIGISTYEQYF. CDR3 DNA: TGTGCCAGTAGTATCGGAATAAGCACCTACGAGCAGTACTTC. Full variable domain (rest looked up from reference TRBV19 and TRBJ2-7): DGGITQSPKYLFRKEGQNVTLSCEQNLNHDAMYWYRQDPGQGLRLIYYSQIVNDFQKGDIAEGYSVSREKKESFPLTVTSAQKNPTAFYLCASSIGISTYEQYFGPGTRLTVT.

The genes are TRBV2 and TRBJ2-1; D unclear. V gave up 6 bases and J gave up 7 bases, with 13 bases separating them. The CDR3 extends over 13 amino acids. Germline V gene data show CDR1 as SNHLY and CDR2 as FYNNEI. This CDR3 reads CASRDQIGNEQFF. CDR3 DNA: TGTGCCAGCAGGGACCAAATTGGGAATGAGCAGTTCTTC.

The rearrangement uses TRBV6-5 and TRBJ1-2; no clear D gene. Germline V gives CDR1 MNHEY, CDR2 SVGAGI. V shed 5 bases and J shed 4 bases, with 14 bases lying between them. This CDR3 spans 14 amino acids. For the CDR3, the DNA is TGTGCCAGCAGTCCCTACATGGGTCCCTATGGCTACACCTTC. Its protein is CASSPYMGPYGYTF.

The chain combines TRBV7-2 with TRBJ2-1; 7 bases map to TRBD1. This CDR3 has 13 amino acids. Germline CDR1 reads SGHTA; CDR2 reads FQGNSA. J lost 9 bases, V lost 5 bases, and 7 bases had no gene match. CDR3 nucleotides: TGTGCCAGCAGCCCCAGGGGGAGCGGTGAGCAGTTCTTC. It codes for CASSPRGSGEQFF.

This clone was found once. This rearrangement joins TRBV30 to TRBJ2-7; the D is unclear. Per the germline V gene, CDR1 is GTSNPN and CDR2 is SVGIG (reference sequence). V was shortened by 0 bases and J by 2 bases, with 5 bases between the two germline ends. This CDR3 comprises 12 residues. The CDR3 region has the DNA TGTGCCTGGAGTGTATTGGCCTACGAGCAGTACTTC. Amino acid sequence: CAWSVLAYEQYF.

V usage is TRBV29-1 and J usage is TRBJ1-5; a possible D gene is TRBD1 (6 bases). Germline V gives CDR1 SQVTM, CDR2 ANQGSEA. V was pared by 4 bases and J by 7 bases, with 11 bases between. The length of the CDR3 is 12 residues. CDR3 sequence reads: CSVGQGKQPQHF. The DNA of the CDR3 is TGCAGCGTTGGCCAGGGGAAACAGCCCCAGCATTTT. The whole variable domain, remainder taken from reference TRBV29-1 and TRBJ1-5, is SAVISQKPSRDICQRGTSLTIQCQVDSQVTMMFWYRQQPGQSLTLIATANQGSEATYESGFVIDKFPISRPNLTFSTLTVSNMSPEDSSIYLCSVGQGKQPQHFGDGTRLSIL.

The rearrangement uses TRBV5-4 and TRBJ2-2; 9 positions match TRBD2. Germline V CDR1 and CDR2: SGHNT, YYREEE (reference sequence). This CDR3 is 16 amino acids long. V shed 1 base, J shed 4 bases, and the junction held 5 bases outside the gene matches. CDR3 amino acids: CASSLMASGITGELFF. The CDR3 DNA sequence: TGTGCCAGCAGCTTGATGGCTAGCGGGATCACCGGGGAGCTGTTTTTT.

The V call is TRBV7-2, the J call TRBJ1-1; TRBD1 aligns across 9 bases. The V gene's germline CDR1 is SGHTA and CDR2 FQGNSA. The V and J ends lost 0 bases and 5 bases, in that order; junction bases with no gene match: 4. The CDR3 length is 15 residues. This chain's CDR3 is CASSLAGTGITEAFF. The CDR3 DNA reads TGTGCCAGCAGCTTAGCTGGGACAGGGATTACTGAAGCTTTCTTT. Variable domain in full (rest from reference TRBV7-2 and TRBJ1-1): GAGVSQSPSNKVTEKGKDVELRCDPISGHTALYWYRQSLGQGLEFLIYFQGNSAPDKSGLPSDRFSAERTGGSVSTLTIQRTQQEDSAVYLCASSLAGTGITEAFFGQGTRLTVV.